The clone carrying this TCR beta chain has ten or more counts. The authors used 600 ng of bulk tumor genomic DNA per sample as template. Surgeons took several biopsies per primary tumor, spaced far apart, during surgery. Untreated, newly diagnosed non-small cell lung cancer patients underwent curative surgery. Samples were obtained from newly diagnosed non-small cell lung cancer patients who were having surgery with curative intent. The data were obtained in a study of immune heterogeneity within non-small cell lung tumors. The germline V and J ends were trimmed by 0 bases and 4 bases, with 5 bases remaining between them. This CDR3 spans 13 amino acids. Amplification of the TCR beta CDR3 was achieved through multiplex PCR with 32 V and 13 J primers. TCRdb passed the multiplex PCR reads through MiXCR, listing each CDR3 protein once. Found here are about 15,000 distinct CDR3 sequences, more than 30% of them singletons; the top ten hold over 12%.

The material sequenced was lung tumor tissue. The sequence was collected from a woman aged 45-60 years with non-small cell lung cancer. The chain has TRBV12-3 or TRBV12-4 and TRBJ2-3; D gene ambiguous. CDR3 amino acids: CASSLAFADTQYF. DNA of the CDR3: TGTGCCAGCAGTTTAGCGTTTGCAGATACGCAGTATTTT.